This T cell receptor beta chain was observed in a study of T cell responses to AZD1222 COVID-19 vaccine (dated by TCRdb to the early 2020s). About the investigation overall: AZD1222 recipients whose second dose came at about 4 weeks and those whose second dose came at about 12 weeks were combined into one group, since spike-specific TCR depth and breadth did not differ between the two schedules. TCR sequencing covered fewer than 250 trial participants: 200 to 210 given two doses of AZD1222 and about 26 given two doses of MenACWY control vaccine. Enrollment into the trials was organized by age into subgroups of 18-55, 56-69 and 70-plus years, and those subgroups contained approximately 160, 26 and 62 TCR-sequenced participants, respectively. Here is what the overall study found, with its caveats: Only five or six AZD1222 recipients were SARS-CoV-2 seropositive at baseline, limiting conclusions about previously exposed vaccinees. Because no day 14 peak-response samples were available, repertoires were characterized only after the peak T cell response. After two AZD1222 doses, both the breadth and the depth of spike-specific TCRs were significantly higher than at day 0 and than in MenACWY recipients. The whole spike protein was spanned by vaccine-associated CD4 TCRs, and dominant responses were seen in regions 160-218 and 743-854. Participants were mostly white British and included more females than males, and it was suggested by the authors that clonal diversity may have been underestimated. Epitopes outside the regions mutated in the B.1.351 and B.1.1.7 variants were reportedly recognized by nearly half of the unique spike-specific TCRs. In the small 56-69-year group, the increase in depth fell short of significance, most likely because of low power.

The CDR3 regions of human TCRbeta chains were subjected to immunosequencing. In the source study's methods: Repertoire TCRs were matched against a reference library of SARS-CoV-2-specific TCRs generated with the MIRA antigen-specificity platform. Breadth meant the fraction of unique TCRs that were SARS-CoV-2-associated, whereas depth meant the fraction of total T cells that were SARS-CoV-2-associated. Using the MIRA data, each spike-specific TCR was mapped to the spike region that the TCR reacts to and placed in a CD4 or CD8 class. Log10-transformed breadth and depth values were compared by one-way ANOVA with Sidak's multiple comparisons tests. TCRdb holds this immuneACCESS table with in-frame rearrangements only. Some clones are missing; in checked studies, unresolved V genes explain under half, and the rest has no known cause. Clonal size and the V and J genes are those of that table, whereas D and trimming came from the DNA. In all, the sample holds about 140,000 clones, and 92% of those were seen once. The ten top clones hold 3% to 3.5% of the sample.

In the paper's terms, the time point label means: baseline before first vaccination. Vaccinee samples were obtained from the UK trials COV001 and COV002, which included a single-blind randomized controlled phase 2/3 trial of AZD1222 (ChAdOx1 nCoV-19) in healthy adults. Trial participant PBMC samples were collected at day 0 and day 28 after the second dose for TCRbeta chain sequencing. The count of this clone is one. The clone's antigen remains unknown. Qualities for individual bases were not recorded, and no much larger clone is one base off. This sequence originates from an adult in good health. This specimen was peripheral blood, taken on day 0 of AZD1222 vaccination.

The CDR3 region: CASSLLGARGNYGYTF. Read as DNA, the sequence is TGTGCCAGCAGCCTACTAGGAGCCAGGGGTAACTATGGCTACACCTTC. The chain is encoded by TRBV9 joined to TRBJ1-2; 6 matching bases give a weak D call of TRBD1. CDR1 and CDR2 (SGDLS, YYNGEE) derive from the germline V gene. V is clipped by 4 bases and J by 1 base, and the sequence between their germline boundaries is 17 bases long. Including the terminal cysteine and phenylalanine, the CDR3 comprises 16 residues. Left in the record is the CDR3 DNA by itself, 48 bases read in frame from the first base.